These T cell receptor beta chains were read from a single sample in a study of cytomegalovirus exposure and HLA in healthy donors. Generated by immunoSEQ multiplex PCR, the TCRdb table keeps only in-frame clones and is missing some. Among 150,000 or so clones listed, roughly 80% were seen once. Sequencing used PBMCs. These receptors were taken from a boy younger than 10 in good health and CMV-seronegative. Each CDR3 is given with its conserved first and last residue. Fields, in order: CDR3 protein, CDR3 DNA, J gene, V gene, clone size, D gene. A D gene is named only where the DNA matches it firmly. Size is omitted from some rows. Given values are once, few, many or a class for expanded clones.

CDR3: CASSPMPTASYEQYF
DNA: TGTGCCAGCAGTCCGATGCCGACAGCTTCCTACGAGCAGTACTTC
J: TRBJ2-7
V: TRBV6-1
size: NA
D: NA

CDR3: CASSLVAGEHTGELFF
DNA: TGCGCCAGCAGCTTGGTTGCGGGAGAACATACCGGGGAGCTGTTTTTT
J: TRBJ2-2
V: TRBV5-1
size: once
D: TRBD2

CDR3: CASGRQGVTSTQYF
DNA: TGTGCCAGCGGCCGACAGGGGGTTACCTCTACGCAGTATTTT
J: TRBJ2-3
V: TRBV28
size: NA
D: TRBD1

CDR3: CASSHSPGQGAGNEQFF
DNA: TGCGCCAGCAGCCACTCCCCGGGACAGGGGGCGGGCAATGAGCAGTTCTTC
J: TRBJ2-1
V: TRBV4-1
size: NA
D: TRBD1

CDR3: CASSQGGLAGPEQYF
DNA: TGCGCCAGCAGCCAAGGTGGACTAGCGGGACCCGAGCAGTACTTC
J: TRBJ2-7
V: TRBV4-1
size: NA
D: TRBD2

CDR3: CASEGQGARDGYTF
DNA: TGTGCCAGTGAGGGACAGGGGGCAAGGGATGGCTACACCTTC
J: TRBJ1-2
V: TRBV19
size: NA
D: TRBD1

CDR3: CASSKTGVTEAFF
DNA: TGTGCCAGCAGTAAGACAGGGGTTACTGAAGCTTTCTTT
J: TRBJ1-1
V: TRBV25-1
size: NA
D: TRBD1

CDR3: CASSLGHPDYFYEQYF
DNA: TGCGCCAGCAGCTTGGGCCACCCGGACTATTTCTACGAGCAGTACTTC
J: TRBJ2-7
V: TRBV5-1
size: NA
D: NA

CDR3: CASVPTDRSYEQYF
DNA: TGTGCCAGCGTACCTACGGACAGATCCTACGAGCAGTACTTC
J: TRBJ2-7
V: TRBV28
size: NA
D: NA

CDR3: CASIQTGRFGKLFF
DNA: TGTGCCAGCATACAGACAGGGAGATTCGGAAAACTGTTTTTT
J: TRBJ1-4
V: TRBV6-1
size: few
D: TRBD1

CDR3: CAISDGTSGSSYEQYF
DNA: TGTGCCATCAGTGACGGGACTAGCGGGAGCTCCTACGAGCAGTACTTC
J: TRBJ2-7
V: TRBV10-3
size: NA
D: TRBD2

CDR3: CAITAGSSYNEQFF
DNA: TGTGCCATCACCGCGGGAAGCTCCTACAATGAGCAGTTCTTC
J: TRBJ2-1
V: TRBV10-3
size: NA
D: NA

CDR3: CASRLDRDSEAFF
DNA: TGTGCCAGCAGACTGGACAGGGACTCTGAAGCTTTCTTT
J: TRBJ1-1
V: TRBV6-5
size: NA
D: TRBD1

CDR3: CASSSSTQGAVIEQYF
DNA: TGCGCCAGCAGCTCTTCTACACAGGGGGCGGTTATCGAGCAGTACTTC
J: TRBJ2-7
V: TRBV5-1
size: NA
D: TRBD1

CDR3: CASSYPGSETQYF
DNA: TGTGCCAGCAGTTACCCGGGGTCGGAGACCCAGTACTTC
J: TRBJ2-5
V: TRBV7-9
size: NA
D: NA

CDR3: CASSLGTSGRGEQFF
DNA: TGTGCTAGCAGCTTAGGGACTAGCGGGAGAGGTGAGCAGTTCTTC
J: TRBJ2-1
V: TRBV7-7
size: NA
D: TRBD2

CDR3: CASGLVPPGQKTLSNQPQHF
DNA: TGTGCTAGTGGTTTGGTTCCTCCGGGACAGAAGACATTAAGCAATCAGCCCCAGCATTTT
J: TRBJ1-5
V: TRBV12-5
size: NA
D: TRBD1

CDR3: CASSFNRGANTGELFF
DNA: TGTGCCAGCAGTTTCAACAGGGGCGCGAACACCGGGGAGCTGTTTTTT
J: TRBJ2-2
V: TRBV6-6
size: NA
D: TRBD1

CDR3: CASSVGTSEPETQYF
DNA: TGTGCCAGCAGCGTAGGTACTAGCGAGCCGGAGACCCAGTACTTC
J: TRBJ2-5
V: TRBV9
size: once
D: TRBD2

CDR3: CASSLDHGLAGYNEQFF
DNA: TGTGCCAGCAGCTTGGACCATGGACTAGCGGGTTACAATGAGCAGTTCTTC
J: TRBJ2-1
V: TRBV5-4
size: NA
D: TRBD2

CDR3: CASSEHTSGLAKNIQYF
DNA: TGTGCCAGCAGTGAACACACTAGCGGGTTAGCCAAAAACATTCAGTACTTC
J: TRBJ2-4
V: TRBV7-9
size: NA
D: TRBD2

CDR3: CASSRFTSGADEQYF
DNA: TGTGCCAGCAGCCGCTTCACTAGCGGAGCGGACGAGCAGTACTTC
J: TRBJ2-7
V: TRBV6-1
size: NA
D: TRBD2

CDR3: CASSLGGASGNTIYF
DNA: TGTGCCAGCAGTTTAGGCGGAGCCTCTGGAAACACCATATATTTT
J: TRBJ1-3
V: TRBV6-5
size: NA
D: NA

CDR3: CAGRGPYNSPLHF
DNA: TGTGCCGGGAGGGGACCCTATAATTCACCCCTCCACTTT
J: TRBJ1-6
V: TRBV6-1
size: NA
D: NA

CDR3: CASSSLAGDDEQFF
DNA: TGTGCCAGCAGCTCACTAGCGGGAGACGATGAGCAGTTCTTC
J: TRBJ2-1
V: TRBV7-6
size: NA
D: TRBD2

CDR3: CASSGPGLAGTDTQYF
DNA: TGTGCCAGCAGTGGACCGGGACTAGCGGGAACAGATACGCAGTATTTT
J: TRBJ2-3
V: TRBV6-6
size: NA
D: TRBD2

CDR3: CASSLVQMNTEAFF
DNA: TGTGCCAGCAGTTTGGTACAGATGAACACTGAAGCTTTCTTT
J: TRBJ1-1
V: TRBV28
size: NA
D: NA

CDR3: CSVAGGSLAEAFF
DNA: TGCAGCGTTGCAGGTGGGTCTTTGGCTGAAGCTTTCTTT
J: TRBJ1-1
V: TRBV29-1
size: NA
D: NA

CDR3: CASGSGRGLRYGYTF
DNA: TGTGCTAGTGGTTCGGGCAGGGGGCTTCGCTATGGCTACACCTTC
J: TRBJ1-2
V: TRBV12-5
size: NA
D: TRBD1

CDR3: CASSRNRVAEAFF
DNA: TGTGCCAGCAGCCGTAACAGGGTTGCTGAAGCTTTCTTT
J: TRBJ1-1
V: TRBV5-8
size: NA
D: NA

CDR3: CASSPDRGYTEAFF
DNA: TGTGCCAGCAGTCCAGACAGGGGTTACACTGAAGCTTTCTTT
J: TRBJ1-1
V: TRBV2
size: few
D: TRBD1

CDR3: CAIRGTGLGETQYF
DNA: TGTGCCATCAGAGGAACGGGACTTGGGGAGACCCAGTACTTC
J: TRBJ2-5
V: TRBV10-3
size: NA
D: NA

CDR3: CASSSNSLRVYEQYF
DNA: TGTGCCAGCAGCAGTAACTCCCTCAGGGTATACGAGCAGTACTTC
J: TRBJ2-7
V: TRBV4-2
size: NA
D: NA

CDR3: CASSQGQAGRRNQPQHF
DNA: TGCGCCAGCAGCCAAGGTCAGGCAGGGAGGCGGAATCAGCCCCAGCATTTT
J: TRBJ1-5
V: TRBV4-1
size: NA
D: NA

CDR3: CASSLDSSYEQYF
DNA: TGTGCCAGCAGCTTAGACAGTTCCTACGAGCAGTACTTC
J: TRBJ2-7
V: TRBV7-2
size: NA
D: NA

CDR3: CASSEALPHF
DNA: TGTGCCAGCAGTGAAGCACTACCCCACTTC
J: TRBJ2-7
V: TRBV6-1
size: NA
D: NA

CDR3: CASSQVHTAGYGYTF
DNA: TGTGCCAGCAGCCAAGTACATACTGCGGGCTATGGCTACACCTTC
J: TRBJ1-2
V: TRBV4-2
size: NA
D: NA

CDR3: CAISESGSGRRYNEQFF
DNA: TGTGCCATCAGTGAGTCGGGTAGCGGGAGAAGATACAATGAGCAGTTCTTC
J: TRBJ2-1
V: TRBV10-3
size: NA
D: TRBD2

CDR3: CASSYSPDSEAFF
DNA: TGTGCCAGCAGTTACTCTCCGGACAGTGAAGCTTTCTTT
J: TRBJ1-1
V: TRBV6-5
size: NA
D: NA

CDR3: CASSIQGSSYEQYF
DNA: TGTGCCAGTAGTATCCAGGGAAGCTCCTACGAGCAGTACTTC
J: TRBJ2-7
V: TRBV19
size: NA
D: NA

CDR3: CASSQTSGRYNEQFF
DNA: TGCGCCAGCAGCCAAACTAGCGGGAGATACAATGAGCAGTTCTTC
J: TRBJ2-1
V: TRBV5-1
size: NA
D: TRBD2

CDR3: CAWSAPLGRVGGSDTQYF
DNA: TGCGCCTGGAGCGCCCCCCTCGGCAGGGTGGGCGGCTCAGATACGCAGTATTTT
J: TRBJ2-3
V: TRBV30
size: NA
D: NA

CDR3: CASSQGGLYGYTF
DNA: TGTGCCAGCAGCCAAGGAGGCTTATATGGCTACACCTTC
J: TRBJ1-2
V: TRBV4-2
size: NA
D: NA

CDR3: CASRGLQGRNTIYF
DNA: TGTGCCAGTAGGGGTCTACAGGGGAGAAACACCATATATTTT
J: TRBJ1-3
V: TRBV19
size: NA
D: TRBD1

CDR3: CASSEFPLAGTSEQYF
DNA: TGTGCCAGCAGTGAATTCCCGCTAGCGGGAACAAGCGAGCAGTACTTC
J: TRBJ2-7
V: TRBV2
size: NA
D: TRBD2

CDR3: CASSGRWDRSMNTEAFF
DNA: TGTGCCAGCAGTGGTCGGTGGGACAGATCTATGAACACTGAAGCTTTCTTT
J: TRBJ1-1
V: TRBV6-1
size: NA
D: TRBD1

CDR3: CASSGGQGPGLGNQPQHF
DNA: TGTGCCAGCAGTGGGGGACAGGGGCCAGGATTAGGCAATCAGCCCCAGCATTTT
J: TRBJ1-5
V: TRBV2
size: NA
D: TRBD1

CDR3: CASKLTQGITYEQYF
DNA: TGTGCCAGCAAACTCACTCAGGGGATAACGTACGAGCAGTACTTC
J: TRBJ2-7
V: TRBV2
size: NA
D: NA

CDR3: CASGSGQGYSPLHF
DNA: TGTGCTAGTGGTTCAGGACAGGGTTATTCACCCCTCCACTTT
J: TRBJ1-6
V: TRBV12-5
size: NA
D: TRBD1

CDR3: CASRGIRGFYEQYF
DNA: TGTGCCAGCAGGGGGATTAGGGGCTTCTACGAGCAGTACTTC
J: TRBJ2-7
V: TRBV6-1
size: NA
D: NA

CDR3: CASAQENEQFF
DNA: TGTGCTAGTGCTCAAGAGAATGAGCAGTTCTTC
J: TRBJ2-1
V: TRBV12-5
size: NA
D: NA

CDR3: CASSERDRGNEQYF
DNA: TGTGCCAGCAGTGAGCGGGACAGGGGAAACGAGCAGTACTTC
J: TRBJ2-7
V: TRBV6-6
size: few
D: TRBD1